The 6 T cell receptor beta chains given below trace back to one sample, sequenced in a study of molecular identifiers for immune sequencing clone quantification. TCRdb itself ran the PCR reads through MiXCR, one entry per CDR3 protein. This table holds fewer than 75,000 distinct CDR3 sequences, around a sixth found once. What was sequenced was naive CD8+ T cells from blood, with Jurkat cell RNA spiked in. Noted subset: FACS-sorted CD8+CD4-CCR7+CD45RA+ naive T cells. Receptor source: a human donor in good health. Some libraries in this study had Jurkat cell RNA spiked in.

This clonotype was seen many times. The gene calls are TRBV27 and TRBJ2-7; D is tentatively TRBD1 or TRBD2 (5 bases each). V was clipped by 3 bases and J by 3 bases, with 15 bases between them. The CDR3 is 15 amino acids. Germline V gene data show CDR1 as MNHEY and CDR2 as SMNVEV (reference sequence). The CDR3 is CASSFFPGTVYEQYF. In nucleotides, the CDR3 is TGTGCCAGCAGTTTTTTCCCAGGGACGGTCTACGAGCAGTACTTC.

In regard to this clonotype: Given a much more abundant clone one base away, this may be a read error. CDR3 residues: CASSYGGADAQYF. The CDR3 nucleotides read TGTGCCAGCAGTTACGGGGGGGCAGATGCGCAGTATTTT. The chain is built from TRBV6-6 and TRBJ2-3; tentatively, D is TRBD2 (7 bases). CDR3 size: 13 residues. Germline CDR1 MNHNY, CDR2 SVGAGI (reference sequence).

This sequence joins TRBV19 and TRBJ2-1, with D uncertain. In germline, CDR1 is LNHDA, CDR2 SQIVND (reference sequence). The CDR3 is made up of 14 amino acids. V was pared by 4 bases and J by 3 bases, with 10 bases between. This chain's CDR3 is CASSTAVVYNEQFF. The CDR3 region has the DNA TGTGCCAGTAGTACGGCAGTCGTCTACAATGAGCAGTTCTTC.

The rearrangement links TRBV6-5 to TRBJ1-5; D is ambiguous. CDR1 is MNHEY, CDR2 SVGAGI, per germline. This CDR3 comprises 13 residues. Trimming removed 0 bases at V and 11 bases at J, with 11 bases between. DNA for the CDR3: TGTGCCAGCAGTTACTCAAAGGTAGGGACCCAGCATTTT. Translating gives CASSYSKVGTQHF.

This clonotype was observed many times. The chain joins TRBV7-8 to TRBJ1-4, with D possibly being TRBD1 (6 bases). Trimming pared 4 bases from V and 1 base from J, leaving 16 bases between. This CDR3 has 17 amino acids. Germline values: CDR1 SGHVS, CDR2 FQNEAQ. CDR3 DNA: TGTGCCAGCAGCTATAACCCCGGGGGGCTAACTAATGAAAAACTGTTTTTT. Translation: CASSYNPGGLTNEKLFF.

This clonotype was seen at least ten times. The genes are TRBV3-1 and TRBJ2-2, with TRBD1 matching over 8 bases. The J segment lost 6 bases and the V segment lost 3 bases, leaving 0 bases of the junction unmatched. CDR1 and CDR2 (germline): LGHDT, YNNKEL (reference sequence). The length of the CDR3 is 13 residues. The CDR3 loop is CASSQDRAGELFF. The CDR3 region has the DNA TGTGCCAGCAGCCAGGACAGGGCCGGGGAGCTGTTTTTT.